This record concerns one TCR beta chain sequence. This sample is part of a study of T cell changes during pregnancy in multiple sclerosis. Method: immunoSEQ multiplex PCR; TCRdb's copy keeps in-frame clones and lacks some. Among tens of thousands of clones listed, about 91% were seen once. Germline V lookup: CDR1 SGDLS, CDR2 YYNGEE. The CDR3 loop spans 14 amino acids. V was pared by 3 bases and J by 2 bases, with 4 bases of the junction left unmatched. J is TRBJ2-7 and V is TRBV9; 8 nucleotides line up with TRBD2. The TCR comes from a female donor with multiple sclerosis, enrolled in a pregnancy study. Sequencing was performed on CD8+ T cells from peripheral blood mononuclear cells, taken before pregnancy. CDR3 in DNA: TGTGCCAGCAGCGCCGGGGGGGATCCCTACGAGCAGTACTTC. Amino acid sequence: CASSAGGDPYEQYF. The complete variable domain, with remaining parts taken from reference TRBV9 and TRBJ2-7, reads DSGVTQTPKHLITATGQRVTLRCSPRSGDLSVYWYQQSLDQGLQFLIQYYNGEERAKGNILERFSAQQFPDLHSELNLSSLELGDSALYFCASSAGGDPYEQYFGPGTRLTVT.